The clone carrying this T cell receptor beta chain was counted many times. Its antigen is still unknown. This sample stems from a study of metastatic and nonmetastatic thyroid tumors. About the study: Repertoires from blood and tumor or nodule tissue of malignant and benign thyroid patients were compared.

TCRdb recomputed clones from the PCR reads via MiXCR. The sample yields 30,000 to 35,000 clones, roughly 15% seen once. General observations from the study: For both blood and tumor, malignant thyroid tumors reportedly showed significantly higher TCR beta diversity than benign nodules did.

V was trimmed by 1 base and J by 1 base, leaving 8 bases between them. This CDR3 contains 14 residues. Germline CDR1 and CDR2: SGDLS and YYNGEE. Thyroid surgery had not been preceded by any treatment in any patient. This chain uses TRBV9 with TRBJ1-1; D is uncertain. The TCR was taken from a male donor with papillary thyroid cancer or a benign thyroid nodule (not recorded which). Some clones in this sample may be carry-over from other donors' samples. The sample comprised blood. The CDR3 bases are TGTGCCAGCAGCGTAAGTATGGAGAACACTGAAGCTTTCTTT. Protein sequence: CASSVSMENTEAFF.